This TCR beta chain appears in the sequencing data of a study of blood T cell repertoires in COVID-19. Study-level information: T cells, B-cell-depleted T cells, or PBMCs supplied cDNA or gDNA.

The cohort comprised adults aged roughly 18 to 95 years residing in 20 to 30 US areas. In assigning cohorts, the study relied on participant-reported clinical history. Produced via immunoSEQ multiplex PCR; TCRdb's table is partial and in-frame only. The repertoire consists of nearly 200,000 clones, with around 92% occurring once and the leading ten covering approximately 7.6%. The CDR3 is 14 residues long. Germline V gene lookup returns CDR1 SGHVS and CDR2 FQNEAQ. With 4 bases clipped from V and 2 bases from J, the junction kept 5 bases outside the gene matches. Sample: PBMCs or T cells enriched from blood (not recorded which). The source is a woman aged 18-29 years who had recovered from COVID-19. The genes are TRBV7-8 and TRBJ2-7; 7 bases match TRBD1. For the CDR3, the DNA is TGTGCCAGCAGCTCCCGGGACAGCACCTACGAGCAGTACTTC. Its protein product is CASSSRDSTYEQYF.